The 5 T cell receptor beta chains given below trace back to one sample, sequenced in a study of T cells in Graves' hyperthyroidism and ophthalmopathy. Amplification of TCR beta CDR3 regions used RNA as the template. The study used the HTBI primer set for a first-round RT-PCR of the TCR CDR3. From the multiplex PCR reads, TCRdb called clonotypes with MiXCR, one entry per CDR3 protein. The sample includes hundreds of thousands of distinct CDR3 sequences, about 38% of them seen just once. Material: blood. Every receptor here comes from a man younger than 35 with Graves' hyperthyroidism.

This chain connects TRBV5-1 to TRBJ2-2; 7 bases fit TRBD1. Germline CDR1 SGHRS, CDR2 YFSETQ. J gave up 4 bases and V 0 bases, and 6 bases lay outside the gene matches. The CDR3 is 16 amino acids. The CDR3 region has the DNA TGCGCCAGCAGCTTGGGACAGGGTCGATTCACCGGGGAGCTGTTTTTT. It specifies CASSLGQGRFTGELFF.

The chain couples TRBV6-5 to TRBJ2-7; TRBD2 might be the D (5 bases). The CDR3 is made up of 15 amino acids. Germline CDR1 MNHEY, CDR2 SVGAGI. Trimming took 0 bases from V and 2 from J, leaving 11 bases between them. The CDR3 loop reads CASSYSFGVPYEQYF. CDR3 nucleotide sequence: TGTGCCAGCAGTTACTCGTTCGGGGTCCCCTACGAGCAGTACTTC.

This clonotype was observed at least ten times. This rearrangement joins TRBV6-5 to TRBJ1-5; a weak D match, TRBD1 (6 bases). Germline V gives CDR1 MNHEY, CDR2 SVGAGI. This CDR3 is built from 16 residues. With 4 bases removed from V and 2 bases from J, the gap between germline ends came to 15 bases. CDR3 amino acids: CASSSTSDRRNQPQHF. CDR3 in DNA: TGTGCCAGCAGTTCCACCTCAGACAGGCGCAATCAGCCCCAGCATTTT.

V usage is TRBV20-1 and J usage is TRBJ2-2; TRBD2 is a possible D gene (6 bases). Trimming took 6 bases from V and 2 from J, leaving 16 bases between them. This CDR3 has 15 residues. Looked up from germline, CDR1 is DFQATT and CDR2 is SNEGSKA (reference sequence). This CDR3 is CSALGGTVNTGELFF. CDR3 DNA: TGCAGTGCCCTCGGCGGGACGGTAAACACCGGGGAGCTGTTTTTT.

Many counts were recorded for this clonotype. V and J are TRBV2 and TRBJ1-1, with D hard to call. V was trimmed by 3 bases and J by 10 bases, leaving 15 bases between them. Germline V gene data show CDR1 as SNHLY and CDR2 as FYNNEI. The CDR3 is 13 amino acids. The CDR3 here is CASSEVVLTPAFF. The DNA of the CDR3 is TGTGCCAGCAGTGAGGTGGTTCTTACCCCAGCTTTCTTT.